The entry that follows covers one TCR beta chain sequence. The antigen is unknown. TCR cDNA, made by 5'RACE template switching, carried an added universal primer site and UMIs. TCRdb reprocessed the 5' RACE reads with MiXCR, giving one entry per CDR3 protein. The repertoire includes some 320,000 distinct CDR3 sequences, around 9.3% of them detected once, and about 3% sits in the top ten. This entry belongs to a study of T cells after yellow fever vaccination. Study observations and caveats: Weaker overall, the secondary response nonetheless peaked faster (day 5 versus 15).

Germline CDR1 WNHNN, CDR2 SYGVQD (reference sequence). The CDR3 extends over 14 amino acids. Trimming removed 3 bases from V and 7 bases from J, with 12 bases in between. This rearrangement joins TRBV10-1 to TRBJ2-2, with D unclear. The sequences come from CD4+ T cells sorted from PBMCs, collected 5 days after the yellow fever booster vaccination. This clonotype was sampled from a man between 18 and 29 years old who received the YFV17D yellow fever vaccine. The CDR3 spells CASSDTAWGGELFF. CDR3 DNA: TGCGCCAGCAGTGACACCGCATGGGGCGGGGAGCTGTTTTTT.